A selection of T cell receptor beta chains follows, all from one sample in a study of vaccination and CD4 T cells after COVID-19. MiXCR was run by TCRdb on the PCR reads, yielding one entry per CDR3 protein. The table has about 5,400 distinct CDR3 sequences, under 35% seen once; the top ten hold more than 25%. No antigen has been assigned to these receptors. Sequences were obtained from CD4+ T cells from blood, cultured in vitro. Receptor source: a human donor in good health. CDR3s include the opening cysteine and the closing phenylalanine or tryptophan. Fields, in order: CDR3 protein, CDR3 DNA, clone size, V gene, D gene, J gene. D genes are given only for firm matches. Some rows have no size entry. The others give once, few or many, or a class for an expanded clone.

CDR3aa: CAWSRGGRDSTDTQYF; CDR3nt: TGTGCCTGGAGTCGGGGGGGCCGTGATAGCACAGATACGCAGTATTTT; abundance: -; v_gene: TRBV30; d_gene: TRBD2; j_gene: TRBJ2-3
CDR3aa: CSASGGNTEAFF; CDR3nt: TGCAGTGCTTCCGGCGGGAACACTGAAGCTTTCTTT; abundance: few; v_gene: TRBV20-1; d_gene: -; j_gene: TRBJ1-1
CDR3aa: CASSFTRDTGELFF; CDR3nt: TGTGCCAGCAGTTTCACCAGGGACACCGGGGAGCTGTTTTTT; abundance: -; v_gene: TRBV27; d_gene: -; j_gene: TRBJ2-2
CDR3aa: CSAFSGNTEAFF; CDR3nt: TGCAGTGCTTTCTCTGGGAACACTGAAGCTTTCTTT; abundance: few; v_gene: TRBV20-1; d_gene: -; j_gene: TRBJ1-1
CDR3aa: CASSSQQGAKPQHF; CDR3nt: TGTGCCAGCAGTTCCCAACAGGGTGCTAAGCCCCAGCATTTT; abundance: few; v_gene: TRBV12-3/TRBV12-4; d_gene: -; j_gene: TRBJ1-5
CDR3aa: CASSALGNTEAFF; CDR3nt: TGTGCTAGCAGCGCCTTGGGGAACACTGAAGCTTTCTTT; abundance: few; v_gene: TRBV7-7; d_gene: -; j_gene: TRBJ1-1
CDR3aa: CATQEQENTEAFF; CDR3nt: TGCGCCACTCAGGAACAGGAAAACACTGAAGCTTTCTTT; abundance: -; v_gene: TRBV10-1; d_gene: -; j_gene: TRBJ1-1
CDR3aa: CASSLRGGDSPLHF; CDR3nt: TGTGCCAGCAGCTTACGGGGGGGCGATTCACCCCTCCACTTT; abundance: medium-sized; v_gene: TRBV7-3; d_gene: -; j_gene: TRBJ1-6
CDR3aa: CASSGDYYGYTF; CDR3nt: TGTGCCAGCAGTGGGGACTACTATGGCTACACCTTC; abundance: -; v_gene: TRBV12-3/TRBV12-4; d_gene: -; j_gene: TRBJ1-2
CDR3aa: CASSSGGGSYEQYF; CDR3nt: TGTGCCAGTAGCAGCGGGGGAGGGTCCTACGAGCAGTACTTC; abundance: -; v_gene: TRBV19; d_gene: TRBD2; j_gene: TRBJ2-7
CDR3aa: CASSEGYGENGNTIYF; CDR3nt: TGTGCCAGCAGCGAGGGTTATGGAGAGAACGGAAACACCATATATTTT; abundance: -; v_gene: TRBV7-9; d_gene: -; j_gene: TRBJ1-3
CDR3aa: CAISGEDRGSYEQYF; CDR3nt: TGTGCCATCAGCGGGGAGGACAGGGGCTCGTACGAGCAGTACTTC; abundance: -; v_gene: TRBV10-3; d_gene: TRBD1; j_gene: TRBJ2-7